Listed here is a single TCR beta chain. Living in 24 US areas, the participants were between roughly 18 and 89 years of age. Allocation to cohorts depended on clinical history reported by the participants. This specimen belongs to a study of blood T cell repertoires in COVID-19. Germline CDR1 is MGHRA and CDR2 is YSYEKL. J gave up 0 bases and V 1 base, and 5 bases lay outside the gene matches. The CDR3 has 16 amino acids. The data were produced by immunoSEQ multiplex PCR, yet TCRdb's version contains in-frame clones alone and is incomplete. The table has about 270,000 clones, more than 80% seen once. Specimen: PBMCs or T cells enriched from blood (not recorded which). V is TRBV4-1 and J is TRBJ1-1; 7 bases map to TRBD1. This clonotype originated in a woman in her late teens or twenties who had recovered from COVID-19. CDR3 in DNA: TGCGCCAGCAGCCAAGCGTTGCAGGGGGTGAACACTGAAGCTTTCTTT. Its protein product is CASSQALQGVNTEAFF.